Presented here are 26 T cell receptor beta chains from one specimen sequenced in a study of blood T cell repertoires in COVID-19. Only in-frame clones appear in the TCRdb table, and some are missing; sequencing was by immunoSEQ multiplex PCR. This sample carries a few hundred thousand clones, roughly 89% of them seen once, and the ten largest clones take about 3.9%. Input material: peripheral blood. These TCRs come from a woman aged 55-69 years with COVID-19, enrolled during active disease.

The chain uses TRBV5-1 and TRBJ1-6, with TRBD1 matching 7 bases. This CDR3 contains 17 residues. V lost 4 bases, J lost 0 bases, and 7 bases stayed unmatched. The V gene's germline CDR1 is SGHRS and CDR2 YFSETQ. CDR3 sequence reads: CASSKGQSSSYNSPLHF. The CDR3, as DNA: TGCGCCAGCAGCAAGGGACAGTCAAGCTCCTATAATTCACCCCTCCACTTT.

This clone has just one count. The chain uses TRBV6-6 and TRBJ2-2, with a possible D match to TRBD2 (5 bases). The CDR3 extends over 14 amino acids. Deletions cut 6 bases from V and 3 bases from J, with 11 bases between. The germline V gene encodes CDR1 MNHNY and CDR2 SVGAGI (reference sequence). In nucleotides, the CDR3 is TGTGCCAGCAGCAAAGACGGGGACACCGGGGAGCTGTTTTTT. It yields the protein CASSKDGDTGELFF.

The chain links TRBV7-2 to TRBJ1-6, with 12 bases identical to TRBD1. The ends lost 5 bases at V and 7 bases at J; junction bases unmatched: 9. The CDR3 runs 17 residues. Germline CDR1 reads SGHTA; CDR2 reads FQGNSA. For the CDR3, the DNA is TGTGCCAGCAGCAAGGGACAGGGGGCAAGGAAAAATTCACCCCTCCACTTT. Translated, it gives CASSKGQGARKNSPLHF.

This clone was detected only once. DNA of the CDR3: TGTGCCAGCAGCTTGCCGATGGCTGAAAAACTGTTTTTT. Translated, it gives CASSLPMAEKLFF. This chain connects TRBV7-9 to TRBJ1-4; D is unclear. Germline V lookup: CDR1 SEHNR, CDR2 FQNEAQ (reference sequence). The CDR3 has 13 amino acids. V lost 3 bases and J 7 bases, leaving 9 bases between the germline ends.

This rearrangement joins TRBV18 to TRBJ2-2; D uncertain. The CDR3 has 15 amino acids. Germline assignment: CDR1 KGHSH and CDR2 LQKENI. The germline V and J ends were trimmed by 0 bases and 4 bases, with 9 bases remaining between them. CDR3 amino acids: CASSPPARPTGELFF. CDR3 sequence (DNA): TGTGCCAGCTCACCACCGGCCAGGCCCACCGGGGAGCTGTTTTTT.

The rearrangement links TRBV7-9 to TRBJ1-1; D gene ambiguous. V lost 2 bases to trimming and J lost 10 bases, with 11 bases between them. The CDR3 runs 12 residues. From germline, CDR1 is SEHNR and CDR2 FQNEAQ (reference sequence). The CDR3, as DNA: TGTGCCAGCAGCTTATCCGGGGATGTAGCTTTCTTT. This encodes CASSLSGDVAFF.

This clone has a single count. The CDR3 region has the DNA TGTGCCTGGAGAGGGCAGGGGGCGTTAACTGGCTACACCTTC. Its translation is CAWRGQGALTGYTF. This chain connects TRBV30 to TRBJ1-2, with 8 bases that match TRBD1. CDR1 GTSNPN and CDR2 SVGIG come from the germline V gene (reference sequence). The CDR3 has 14 amino acids. J lost 7 bases, V lost 3 bases, and 10 bases had no gene match.

V usage is TRBV12-3 or TRBV12-4 and J usage is TRBJ2-3; D is undetermined. V was clipped by 6 bases and J by 2 bases, with 9 bases between them. The CDR3 extends over 13 amino acids. CDR3: CASRSGTTDTQYF. The DNA of the CDR3 is TGTGCCAGCAGGTCGGGTACCACAGATACGCAGTATTTT.

This clone appeared a single time. The genes are TRBV4-1 and TRBJ1-5; no clear D. The CDR3 covers 15 residues. CDR1 and CDR2 (germline): MGHRA, YSYEKL. With 0 bases removed from V and 2 bases from J, the gap between germline ends came to 8 bases. The CDR3 coding sequence is TGCGCCAGCAGCCAAGACTCGCAGGGCAATCAGCCCCAGCATTTT. Its protein product is CASSQDSQGNQPQHF.

The chain combines TRBV7-8 with TRBJ2-2, with D possibly matching TRBD1 (5 bases). V was pared by 3 bases and J by 3 bases, with 11 bases between. The germline gives CDR1 SGHVS, CDR2 FQNEAQ. The length of the CDR3 is 15 residues. CDR3 loop: CASSFGASYTGELFF. CDR3 bases: TGTGCCAGCAGCTTTGGGGCGTCGTACACCGGGGAGCTGTTTTTT.

The chain employs TRBV19 and TRBJ1-4; D gene unclear. V was cut by 4 bases and J by 0 bases, with 6 bases left in between. The germline V gene encodes CDR1 LNHDA and CDR2 SQIVND (reference sequence). This CDR3 has 14 amino acids. Here the CDR3 DNA reads TGTGCCAGTAGTACAGGAACAACTAATGAAAAACTGTTTTTT. As protein: CASSTGTTNEKLFF. The full variable domain, in which reference TRBV19 and TRBJ1-4 provide the parts outside the CDR3, is DGGITQSPKYLFRKEGQNVTLSCEQNLNHDAMYWYRQDPGQGLRLIYYSQIVNDFQKGDIAEGYSVSREKKESFPLTVTSAQKNPTAFYLCASSTGTTNEKLFFGSGTQLSVL.

This sequence joins TRBV3-1 (or the pseudogene TRBV3-2) and TRBJ2-5, with D unclear. The CDR3 runs to 11 residues. Trimming removed 1 base from V and 6 bases from J, with 3 bases in between. Germline lookup yields CDR1 LGHDT and CDR2 YNNKEL (reference sequence). As DNA, the CDR3 is TGTGCCAGCAGCCAAGCCAAGACCCAGTACTTC. This translates into CASSQAKTQYF.

The V gene is TRBV10-3, the J gene TRBJ1-1; 7 bases match TRBD1. J gave up 4 bases and V 7 bases, and 3 bases lay outside the gene matches. Germline CDR1 is ENHRY and CDR2 is SYGVKD. The CDR3 runs to 12 residues. CDR3 coding DNA: TGTGCCATCAACGCAGGGGGCACTGAAGCTTTCTTT. It yields the protein CAINAGGTEAFF.

This rearrangement joins TRBV23-1 to TRBJ2-1, with 11 bases identical to TRBD2. TRBV23-1 is given ORF status, its function remaining uncertain. The CDR3 has 14 residues. V shed 11 bases and J 8 bases; nucleotides not matched to a gene: 11. The DNA of the CDR3 is TGCGCCTATCTTAGCGGGGGGGCCTTGGATGAGCAGTTCTTC. This gives the protein CAYLSGGALDEQFF.

V usage is TRBV7-2 and J usage is TRBJ2-5; 8 bases match TRBD2. V was pared by 1 base and J by 1 base, with 2 bases of the junction left unmatched. Germline V gives CDR1 SGHTA, CDR2 FQGNSA. This CDR3 has 15 residues. The CDR3 protein is CASSLGLAGQETQYF. The CDR3, as DNA: TGTGCCAGCAGCTTAGGGCTAGCGGGCCAAGAGACCCAGTACTTC.

The chain links TRBV7-3 to TRBJ1-3, with 10 positions matching TRBD1. Unmatched junction bases numbered 13, after V lost 5 bases and J lost 3 bases. This CDR3 has 18 amino acids. The V gene's germline CDR1 is SGHTA and CDR2 FQGTGA. Here the CDR3 DNA reads TGTGCCAGCAGCCCTGGGACAGGGGAAAACTACGGTGGAAACACCATATATTTT. Translation: CASSPGTGENYGGNTIYF.

The chain is built from TRBV7-8 and TRBJ1-2; D unresolved. Germline CDR1 reads SGHVS; CDR2 reads FQNEAQ. This CDR3 contains 12 residues. V gave up 1 base and J gave up 7 bases, with 7 bases separating them. The CDR3 reads CASSLVISGYTF. The CDR3 DNA follows: TGTGCCAGCAGCTTAGTAATCTCTGGCTACACCTTC.

V gene TRBV28 combines with J gene TRBJ1-2; 8 bases align to TRBD1. Germline CDR1 reads MDHEN; CDR2 reads SYDVKM. The CDR3 is made up of 15 amino acids. V trimming: 2 bases; J trimming: 5 bases; junction bases outside the gene matches: 7. CDR3 in DNA: TGTGCCAGCAGTTTACCTGGACAGGGAGGATATGGCTACACCTTC. Translated, it gives CASSLPGQGGYGYTF.

V usage is TRBV4-2 and J usage is TRBJ2-5, with 12 positions matching TRBD2. The CDR3 has 17 residues. Germline-derived CDR1 and CDR2 are LGHNA and YNFKEQ. V dropped 5 bases and J dropped 1; count of bases not matched to a gene: 8. CDR3 residues: CASSFGLAGRRQETQYF. The CDR3 bases are TGTGCCAGCAGCTTCGGACTAGCGGGACGCCGCCAAGAGACCCAGTACTTC.

The chain has TRBV5-4 and TRBJ2-3; 9 bases map to TRBD2. The CDR3 runs 14 residues. Germline V CDR1 and CDR2: SGHNT, YYREEE (reference sequence). Trimming cost V 2 bases and J 4 bases; bases outside gene matches: 2. Written as DNA, the CDR3 is TGTGCCAGCAGCTTTGGCGGGGGGGCAGATACGCAGTATTTT. Protein: CASSFGGGADTQYF.

The chain carries TRBV14 and TRBJ1-2, with TRBD1 matching over 8 bases. Germline CDR1 SGHDN, CDR2 FVKESK. After removal of 2 bases from V and 4 bases from J, the junction contained 6 bases not matched to a gene. This CDR3 spans 15 amino acids. CDR3 residues: CASSQTGTGVYGYTF. DNA of the CDR3: TGTGCCAGCAGCCAAACCGGGACAGGCGTCTATGGCTACACCTTC.

V gene TRBV30 combines with J gene TRBJ1-2; D is possibly TRBD1 (6 bases). Trimming removed 2 bases from V and 3 bases from J, with 16 bases in between. This CDR3 is built from 15 residues. The germline V gene has CDR1 GTSNPN and CDR2 SVGIG (reference sequence). The CDR3 coding sequence is TGTGCCTGGAGTACGTCCTCGACAGGATACTATGGCTACACCTTC. Translated: CAWSTSSTGYYGYTF.

The chain uses TRBV19 and TRBJ1-5; 11 nucleotides agree with TRBD1. The V and J ends lost 6 bases and 9 bases, in that order; junction bases with no gene match: 7. This CDR3 spans 14 amino acids. The germline CDR1 and CDR2 sequences are LNHDA and SQIVND (reference sequence). The DNA for the CDR3 is TGTGCCAGTAGCCGGGACAGGGGGAGGACGCCCCAGCATTTT. Translating it yields CASSRDRGRTPQHF.

CDR3 region: CASRPSGRTEETQYF. The CDR3 DNA sequence: TGCGCCAGCCGGCCATCGGGACGGACAGAAGAGACCCAGTACTTC. The rearrangement uses TRBV5-1 and TRBJ2-5; D perhaps matches TRBD1 (6 bases). The ends were cut back, 7 bases at V and 3 bases at J, with 19 bases in the middle. Germline V gives CDR1 SGHRS, CDR2 YFSETQ. The CDR3 has 15 amino acids.

V is TRBV18 and J is TRBJ2-3, with TRBD2 identical over 13 bases. This CDR3 contains 18 residues. V shed 3 bases, J shed 4 bases, and the junction held 10 bases outside the gene matches. Germline-derived CDR1 and CDR2 are KGHSH and LQKENI. This CDR3 is CASSPHRLAGGKADTQYF. CDR3 nucleotides: TGTGCCAGCTCACCCCACCGACTAGCGGGGGGAAAGGCAGATACGCAGTATTTT.

The chain links TRBV6-5 to TRBJ1-2, with D possibly matching TRBD1 (6 bases). The V gene lost 6 bases and the J gene lost 3 bases, with 14 bases spanning the gap. The germline V gene has CDR1 MNHEY and CDR2 SVGAGI. CDR3 length: 14 amino acids. Written as DNA, the CDR3 is TGTGCCAGCAGGAATAGGGGGGGCGACTATGGCTACACCTTC. This gives the protein CASRNRGGDYGYTF.